Below, 25 T cell receptor beta chains from the same sample are listed, as sequenced in a study of T cells after yellow fever vaccination (dated by TCRdb to the late 2010s). The library was generated by 5' RACE. This sample was sequenced with an Illumina HiSeq 2500. TCRdb cleaned the public reads at Q25 with fastp, built clones with MiXCR and kept in-frame beta chains. Entries that share a CDR3 protein sequence are merged under the most common genes and DNA. The sample data list approximately 580,000 distinct CDR3 sequences, and about 17% of these were observed just once. The biggest ten clones account for 17% of the sample. Interpreted using the paper, the treatment or condition label stands for: live attenuated yellow fever vaccine strain. Sample: PBMCs, taken 5 to 6 days after the first yellow fever vaccination. These receptors all stem from a man younger than 30 who received the YFV17D yellow fever vaccine.

Many counts were recorded for this clonotype. The chain combines TRBV5-1 with TRBJ2-7; no firm D call. The V end lost 0 bases, the J end lost 3 bases, and 7 bases lay between the germline ends. This CDR3 comprises 13 residues. The germline gives CDR1 SGHRS, CDR2 YFSETQ. Here the CDR3 reads CASSLAPGYEQYV. In DNA form, the CDR3 reads TGCGCCAGCAGCTTGGCTCCAGGCTACGAGCAGTACGTC.

This clonotype was seen at least ten times. This chain joins TRBV12-3 or TRBV12-4 and TRBJ1-4; a weak D match, TRBD1 (6 bases). This CDR3 region has 16 residues. Trimming shortened V by 5 bases and J by 0 bases, and 13 bases separated the two germline ends. This CDR3 is CASSHGDTATNEKLFF. For the CDR3, the DNA is TGTGCCAGCAGTCACGGGGACACAGCAACTAATGAAAAACTGTTTTTT.

The V and J genes are TRBV10-3 and TRBJ2-5; 7 nucleotides match TRBD2. The ends lost 4 bases at V and 5 bases at J; junction bases unmatched: 7. The CDR3 is 14 amino acids. Germline V CDR1 and CDR2: ENHRY, SYGVKD. CDR3 DNA: TGTGCCATCAGTGGATGGCAGGGAGGGGAGACCCAGTACTTC. As protein: CAISGWQGGETQYF.

This clonotype has just a few counts. The J gene is TRBJ2-1, the V gene TRBV5-1; TRBD2 aligns across 8 bases. This CDR3 contains 14 residues. The V gene end was trimmed by 3 bases and the J gene end by 5 bases; junction bases not matched to a gene: 4. The germline gives CDR1 SGHRS, CDR2 YFSETQ. The DNA for the CDR3 is TGCGCCAGCAGCTGGGGGCGGGGGGACAATGAGCAGTTCTTC. Residues: CASSWGRGDNEQFF.

Notes on this clonotype: The DNA is left out, because the CDR3 cannot be placed on it with certainty; the CDR3 is given as TCRdb lists it. This CDR3 is CSARVGTGNTEAIF. The chain is built from TRBV20-1 and TRBJ1-1; the table's D call, TRBD1, has no DNA check behind it. Counting both end residues, the CDR3 totals 14 amino acids. Germline-derived CDR1 and CDR2 are DFQATT and SNEGSKA (reference sequence).

The chain links TRBV14 to TRBJ1-1, with D possibly matching TRBD1 (5 bases). The V end lost 5 bases, the J end lost 10 bases, and 17 bases lay between the germline ends. The germline V gene has CDR1 SGHDN and CDR2 FVKESK. The CDR3 covers 13 residues. Here the CDR3 DNA reads TGTGCCAGCAGCGCGGGGAGGGGCTTGGGAGCTTTCTTT. Residues: CASSAGRGLGAFF.

This clonotype was counted a single time. V gene TRBV30 combines with J gene TRBJ2-1; 12 nucleotides align to TRBD2. V lost 6 bases, J lost 9 bases, and 6 bases stayed unmatched. Germline assignment: CDR1 GTSNPN and CDR2 SVGIG (reference sequence). The CDR3 totals 13 residues. CDR3 sequence: CACPSGGAREQFF. The CDR3 nucleotides read TGTGCCTGTCCTAGCGGGGGGGCCCGTGAGCAGTTCTTC.

The chain is built from TRBV18 and TRBJ2-5; no clear D gene. V lost 2 bases and J 2 bases, leaving 6 bases between the germline ends. Germline loops: CDR1 KGHSH, CDR2 LQKENI. This CDR3 region has 13 residues. The CDR3 is CASSPLGQETQYF. The CDR3 DNA reads TGTGCCAGCTCACCATTGGGACAAGAGACCCAGTACTTC.

There are a few counts of this clonotype. This chain uses TRBV5-1 with TRBJ2-2; TRBD2 matches at 8 bases. In germline, CDR1 is SGHRS, CDR2 YFSETQ. The CDR3 loop spans 17 amino acids. Germline trimming cut 0 bases from V and 1 base from J; bases unmatched to any gene: 5. This CDR3 is CASSLVGSGMNTGELFF. Here the CDR3 DNA reads TGCGCCAGCAGCTTGGTTGGTAGCGGGATGAACACCGGGGAGCTGTTTTTT.

The V call is TRBV29-1, the J call TRBJ1-2, with 8 bases matching TRBD1. The CDR3 extends over 12 amino acids. Trimming at V came to 4 bases and at J to 13 bases, leaving 11 bases not matched to a gene. Per germline, CDR1 SQVTM and CDR2 ANQGSEA. As DNA, the CDR3 is TGCAGCGTTGTTCTGGACAGGGCTGAAGTCACCTTC. This translates into CSVVLDRAEVTF.

The J gene is TRBJ2-1, the V gene TRBV5-1, with D perhaps TRBD1 (6 bases). There are 18 residues in the CDR3. The germline V and J ends were trimmed by 0 bases and 5 bases, with 21 bases remaining between them. Germline lookup yields CDR1 SGHRS and CDR2 YFSETQ. CDR3 nucleotides: TGCGCCAGCAGCTTGGGGGGGCCCGGGACCGGATTTAACAATGAGCAGTTCTTC. Translating it yields CASSLGGPGTGFNNEQFF.

There are a few counts of this clonotype. V and J are TRBV9 and TRBJ1-1, with no clear D. CDR1 SGDLS and CDR2 YYNGEE come from the germline V gene. This CDR3 contains 14 residues. Trimming pared 1 base from V and 6 bases from J, leaving 13 bases between. CDR3 nucleotide sequence: TGTGCCAGCAGCGTACGTCGCCGGCGCGCTGAAGCTTTCTTT. Translating gives CASSVRRRRAEAFF.

The chain combines TRBV7-9 with TRBJ1-1; D is possibly TRBD1 (5 bases). V shed 3 bases and J shed 9 bases, with 14 bases lying between them. The CDR3 spans 13 residues. Per germline, CDR1 SEHNR and CDR2 FQNEAQ (reference sequence). The DNA for the CDR3 is TGTGCCAGCAGCTTTACCCCTTGGGGGAAAGCTTTCTTT. It specifies CASSFTPWGKAFF.

This chain links TRBV29-1 with TRBJ1-1; the D is unclear. Trimming removed 4 bases at V and 5 bases at J, with 8 bases between. The CDR3 is 11 residues long. Germline CDR1 and CDR2: SQVTM and ANQGSEA. The DNA of the CDR3 is TGCAGCGTTGGAGGTTGGACTGAAGCTTTCTTT. It specifies CSVGGWTEAFF.

V is TRBV6-5 and J is TRBJ2-7, with TRBD2 as a possible D gene (6 bases). The germline gives CDR1 MNHEY, CDR2 SVGAGI. Trimming took 0 bases from V and 1 from J, leaving 10 bases between them. CDR3 length: 15 amino acids. This chain's CDR3 is CASSYSAGRSYEQYF. Here the CDR3 DNA reads TGTGCCAGCAGTTACTCCGCGGGGAGATCCTACGAGCAGTACTTC.

This clonotype came up a few times. The chain couples TRBV29-1 to TRBJ2-2; TRBD2 aligns across 15 bases. Germline trimming cut 4 bases from V and 0 bases from J; bases unmatched to any gene: 6. This CDR3 has 18 amino acids. CDR1 and CDR2 (germline): SQVTM, ANQGSEA. The CDR3 region is CSVVGLAGGWANTGELFF. In nucleotides, the CDR3 is TGCAGCGTTGTGGGACTAGCGGGGGGTTGGGCGAACACCGGGGAGCTGTTTTTT.

This clonotype was observed a handful of times. CDR3 region: CASSLVPGTLDSEQYF. CDR3 in DNA: TGTGCCAGCAGCTTAGTCCCCGGTACGCTAGATAGCGAGCAGTACTTC. The chain links TRBV7-2 to TRBJ2-7; D remains ambiguous. This CDR3 region has 16 residues. Per germline, CDR1 SGHTA and CDR2 FQGNSA. With 1 base removed from V and 6 bases from J, the gap between germline ends came to 19 bases.

The DNA of the CDR3 is TGTGCCAGCAGAGAGGGAGTGAATCAGCCCCAGCATTTT. It specifies CASREGVNQPQHF. The chain combines TRBV6-1 with TRBJ1-5; D is ambiguous. The V end was cut by 6 bases, the J end by 4 bases, with 10 bases between. Germline CDR1 reads MNHNS; CDR2 reads SASEGT. This CDR3 comprises 13 residues.

Of note for this clonotype: Because the CDR3's place on the DNA is in doubt, the DNA is left out and the CDR3 is given as listed by TCRdb. The chain carries TRBV20-1 and TRBJ1-1; the table assigns TRBD1, which was not confirmed against the DNA. The CDR3 contains 11 residues when both ends are counted. Germline V gene lookup returns CDR1 DFQATT and CDR2 SNEGSKA (reference sequence). CDR3 in amino acids: CSAASWATGTF.

Only a few counts were recorded for this clonotype. This chain links TRBV5-1 with TRBJ1-5; TRBD1 is a possible D gene (5 bases). V was shortened by 1 base and J by 6 bases, with 11 bases between the two germline ends. This CDR3 contains 14 residues. Germline CDR1 reads SGHRS; CDR2 reads YFSETQ. CDR3 region: CASSLTPGGQPQHF. CDR3 DNA: TGCGCCAGCAGCTTGACTCCGGGGGGTCAGCCCCAGCATTTT.

The DNA for the CDR3 is TGTGCCAGCAGGGTTGGCGGGGCCAACGTCCTGACTTTC. Its translation is CASRVGGANVLTF. The rearrangement joins TRBV7-9 to TRBJ2-6; D gene ambiguous. The CDR3 length is 13 residues. The V gene lost 6 bases and the J gene lost 4 bases, with 7 bases spanning the gap. Germline loops: CDR1 SEHNR, CDR2 FQNEAQ (reference sequence).

V usage is TRBV12-3 or TRBV12-4 and J usage is TRBJ1-6; D gene uncertain. Trimming took 5 bases from V and 7 from J, leaving 12 bases between them. The CDR3 has 14 amino acids. This CDR3 is CASSTGRRNSPLHF. As DNA, the CDR3 is TGTGCCAGCAGTACCGGACGGAGGAATTCACCCCTCCACTTT.

This clonotype appeared a few times. V is TRBV7-3 and J is TRBJ2-7; TRBD2 is a possible D gene (6 bases). There are 15 residues in the CDR3. V gave up 2 bases and J gave up 4 bases, with 15 bases separating them. CDR1 is SGHTA and CDR2 is FQGTGA in the germline V gene. The CDR3 reads CASSLFPGGIYEQYF. The DNA of the CDR3 is TGTGCCAGCAGCTTATTCCCAGGAGGGATATACGAGCAGTACTTC.

J is TRBJ2-5 and V is TRBV4-3; D might be TRBD2 (5 bases). Germline V gives CDR1 LGHNA, CDR2 YSLEER. V was clipped by 1 base and J by 7 bases, with 22 bases between them. The CDR3 is 17 residues long. CDR3 sequence (DNA): TGCGCCAGCAGCCAAGGAGGGTCGGCGGAGACTAAGCTGACCCAGTACTTC. This codes for CASSQGGSAETKLTQYF.

On this clonotype itself: A read error may account for a junction end that differs from germline. The chain has TRBV3-1 and TRBJ2-1; D assignment may be TRBD1 or TRBD2 (6 bases each). This CDR3 comprises 14 residues. Germline lookup yields CDR1 LGHDT and CDR2 YNNKEL (reference sequence). The CDR3 bases are TGTGCCAGCAGCCAAGTGGGGGCGGACGCTGGGGAGGACTTC. It is translated as CASSQVGADAGEDF.